This T cell receptor beta chain was observed in a study of tumor-infiltrating lymphocytes in primary liver carcinoma. The study's findings and limits: Presence in all five tumor regions was observed for only about 7.5-24% of top clones.

Researchers generated TCR beta cDNA from approximately 520 ng of total RNA, relying on a constant-region primer. Three rounds of nested multiplex PCR with slightly modified ARM-PCR produced TCR beta libraries. The opening two PCR rounds, nine to eleven cycles each, paired TRBV1-TRBV30 forward primers with a C-beta reverse primer. Using its own MiXCR run on the multiplex PCR reads, TCRdb lists one record per CDR3 protein. The top ten hold 15% to 20% of the sample, which has about 210,000 distinct CDR3 sequences, around four fifths seen once. This clonotype has ten or more counts. Its matching antigen is unknown. Per the germline V gene, CDR1 is MRHNA and CDR2 is SNTAGT. Trimming removed 4 bases at V and 2 bases at J, with 7 bases between. The CDR3 runs to 13 residues. RNA and DNA were co-extracted from about 19-30 mg of unsorted bulk tissue. Primary liver carcinomas in the patients were surgically resected. Every tumor sample held more than 80% viable tumor cells.

This sequence originates from a man in his forties with primary liver carcinoma and hepatitis B virus infection. Sample: tumor tissue from primary liver carcinoma. This rearrangement joins TRBV6-4 to TRBJ2-3, with D possibly TRBD2 on 6 matching bases. Written as DNA, the CDR3 is TGTGCCAGCAGTGGCGGGGACACAGATACGCAGTATTTT. This gives the protein CASSGGDTDTQYF.